This T cell receptor beta chain appears in the sequencing data of a study of cytomegalovirus exposure and HLA in healthy donors. Study-level points and caveats: What a later analysis reportedly showed was that an Asian-associated ancestry cluster had fewer N-insertions than the approximately 670-donor mean. Cytomegalovirus status was reportedly diagnosed by the classifier with high specificity and sensitivity.

This clone occurred a few times. Its antigen is not known. Germline V gene lookup returns CDR1 ENHRY and CDR2 SYGVKD. This CDR3 has 16 residues. Germline trimming cut 5 bases from V and 6 bases from J; bases unmatched to any gene: 13. The PCR made use of 60 Vbeta and 13 Jbeta primers. In the authors' workflow: It was a later analysis that counted tens of millions of unique TCR beta chains, of which roughly 11 million were shared. Profiled with immunoSEQ multiplex PCR; TCRdb holds only in-frame clones, not every one. The DNA was the basis for D and trimming; V, J and clone size are from that table. The sample consists of around 100,000 clones, roughly 80% of them appearing once. At sampling all donors were nominally healthy, likely with unrecorded immune exposures.

The sequence derives from a man aged 25 to 40 in good health and CMV-seropositive. The sample comprised PBMCs. The J gene is TRBJ1-5, the V gene TRBV10-3; 7 bases agree with TRBD1. Here the CDR3 reads CAISSGRGDRTQPQHF. The CDR3 bases are TGTGCCATCAGTTCCGGGAGGGGGGACAGAACTCAGCCCCAGCATTTT.